This record covers a single TCR beta chain. The germline V gene encodes CDR1 LNHNV and CDR2 YYDKDF (reference sequence). CDR3 length: 13 residues. The V end lost 6 bases, the J end lost 3 bases, and 12 bases lay between the germline ends. This entry is derived from a study of T cell changes during pregnancy in multiple sclerosis. Some clones are missing from TCRdb's copy, which holds only in-frame ones; the method was immunoSEQ multiplex PCR. The data contain roughly 29,000 clones, 85% to 90% of them seen just once; the ten biggest clones take up 8%. The source material was CD8+ T cells from peripheral blood mononuclear cells, sampled before pregnancy. The chain has TRBV15 and TRBJ2-7; tentative D call: TRBD2 (6 bases). The TCR sequence derives from a female donor with multiple sclerosis, enrolled in a pregnancy study. CDR3 coding DNA: TGTGCCACCAGGGAGATCGGGGGCTACGAGCAGTACTTC. This encodes CATREIGGYEQYF.